The 24 T cell receptor beta chains presented below share a single source sample, sequenced in a study of blood T cell repertoires in COVID-19. Sequencing was performed with immunoSEQ multiplex PCR; in TCRdb, only in-frame clones are kept and a portion is missing. The table includes 150,000 to 200,000 clones, under 80% detected once. The sample comprised peripheral blood. These receptor sequences come from a man in his fifties or sixties who had recovered from COVID-19.

This clone came up once. The V gene is TRBV5-1, the J gene TRBJ1-2; 12 nucleotides line up with TRBD1. Germline V gene data show CDR1 as SGHRS and CDR2 as YFSETQ. This CDR3 is 13 amino acids long. Trimming took 4 bases from V and 8 from J; bases not matched to a gene: 3. CDR3 residues: CASSEGQGAGYTF. In DNA, the CDR3 is TGCGCCAGCAGCGAGGGACAGGGGGCCGGCTACACCTTC.

The chain recombines TRBV9 with TRBJ1-1, with 11 bases lining up with TRBD1. The germline V gene encodes CDR1 SGDLS and CDR2 YYNGEE. The V segment lost 2 bases and the J segment 1 base; nucleotides outside the gene matches: 4. This CDR3 has 16 amino acids. The CDR3 nucleotides are TGTGCCAGCAGCGTCGGACAGGGGGCGGGGAACACTGAAGCTTTCTTT. Residues: CASSVGQGAGNTEAFF. The full variable domain, rest sourced from reference TRBV9 and TRBJ1-1, is DSGVTQTPKHLITATGQRVTLRCSPRSGDLSVYWYQQSLDQGLQFLIQYYNGEERAKGNILERFSAQQFPDLHSELNLSSLELGDSALYFCASSVGQGAGNTEAFFGQGTRLTVV.

The rearrangement joins TRBV30 to TRBJ2-7; a possible D gene is TRBD1 (5 bases). CDR3 length: 11 amino acids. Trimming left V 2 bases short and J 4 bases short, with 6 bases between. From germline, CDR1 is GTSNPN and CDR2 SVGIG (reference sequence). CDR3 DNA: TGTGCCTGGAGTCAGGGTTACGAGCAGTACTTC. Translation: CAWSQGYEQYF.

This chain uses TRBV5-1 with TRBJ2-5; the match to TRBD2 covers 7 bases. Trimming at V came to 1 base and at J to 2 bases, leaving 5 bases not matched to a gene. This CDR3 is built from 15 residues. The germline V gene has CDR1 SGHRS and CDR2 YFSETQ. The CDR3 DNA is TGCGCCAGCAGCTTGATGGCTAGCGGACAAGAGACCCAGTACTTC. Its protein is CASSLMASGQETQYF.

The chain is built from TRBV27 and TRBJ2-2; 7 bases map to TRBD2. Germline V gene sequence: CDR1 MNHEY, CDR2 SMNVEV (reference sequence). The CDR3 is made up of 15 amino acids. The junction had 4 bases not matched to a gene; V was cut back by 1 base and J by 5 bases. In DNA form, the CDR3 reads TGTGCCAGCAGTTTATGGGGGGGTATGACCGGGGAGCTGTTTTTT. Residues: CASSLWGGMTGELFF.

As DNA, the CDR3 is TGTGCCAGCAGCTTTTTAGCGGGAGGGACCAATGAGCAGTTCTTC. Encoded protein: CASSFLAGGTNEQFF. V gene TRBV7-9 combines with J gene TRBJ2-1, with 11 bases identical to TRBD2. Germline loops: CDR1 SEHNR, CDR2 FQNEAQ (reference sequence). Trimming at V came to 3 bases and at J to 6 bases, leaving 4 bases not matched to a gene. The CDR3 sequence is 15 residues long. Full variable domain (remainder filled in from reference TRBV7-9 and TRBJ2-1): DTGVSQNPRHKITKRGQNVTFRCDPISEHNRLYWYRQTLGQGPEFLTYFQNEAQLEKSRLLSDRFSAERPKGSFSTLEIQRTEQGDSAMYLCASSFLAGGTNEQFFGPGTRLTVL.

This clone occurred a few times. This chain uses TRBV6-4 with TRBJ2-2; D not certain. The CDR3 consists of 14 residues. Germline V gene sequence: CDR1 MRHNA, CDR2 SNTAGT. V dropped 0 bases and J dropped 5 bases, with 7 bases sitting between them. The CDR3 loop reads CASSDSIETGELFF. CDR3 sequence (DNA): TGTGCCAGCAGTGACTCGATAGAAACCGGGGAGCTGTTTTTT.

This chain connects TRBV7-2 to TRBJ2-1, with D perhaps matching TRBD1 (6 bases). From germline, CDR1 is SGHTA and CDR2 FQGNSA. V was cut by 6 bases and J by 3 bases, with 9 bases left in between. This CDR3 contains 13 residues. The CDR3 DNA reads TGTGCCAGCAGGAAGGACAGCTACAATGAGCAGTTCTTC. It is translated as CASRKDSYNEQFF.

J is TRBJ1-2 and V is TRBV7-2; 7 nucleotides line up with TRBD1. The CDR3 runs 16 residues. Germline V gene data show CDR1 as SGHTA and CDR2 as FQGNSA. V was pared by 1 base and J by 0 bases, with 5 bases of the junction left unmatched. The CDR3 protein is CASSLVGTVANYGYTF. In DNA form, the CDR3 reads TGTGCCAGCAGCTTAGTGGGGACAGTAGCTAACTATGGCTACACCTTC.

The genes are TRBV6-6 and TRBJ2-3; tentative D call: TRBD1 (5 bases). Trimming stripped 5 bases from V and 4 bases from J, with 13 bases between. The CDR3 loop spans 14 amino acids. CDR1 and CDR2 from the germline V gene are MNHNY and SVGAGI (reference sequence). The CDR3 spells CASSVDIVPDTQYF. The DNA of the CDR3 is TGTGCCAGCAGTGTGGACATAGTCCCAGATACGCAGTATTTT.

This clone was seen a few times. CDR3 amino acids: CASSSYTEAFF. In DNA, the CDR3 is TGTGCCAGCAGCTCCTACACTGAAGCTTTCTTT. The chain joins TRBV7-9 to TRBJ1-1; D gene uncertain. The CDR3 covers 11 residues. The germline CDR1 and CDR2 sequences are SEHNR and FQNEAQ (reference sequence). V was clipped by 4 bases and J by 3 bases, with 3 bases between them.

The V and J genes are TRBV28 and TRBJ1-5; D is ambiguous. Trimming removed 5 bases from V and 4 bases from J, with 18 bases in between. CDR1 is MDHEN, CDR2 SYDVKM, per germline. There are 16 residues in the CDR3. The CDR3 reads CASSASGEGGNQPQHF. Written as DNA, the CDR3 is TGTGCCAGCAGTGCCAGCGGAGAGGGCGGTAATCAGCCCCAGCATTTT.

V is TRBV6-2 or TRBV6-3 and J is TRBJ1-3; a weak D match, TRBD1 (6 bases). Trimming took 4 bases from V and 0 from J, leaving 19 bases between them. Germline loops: CDR1 MNHEY, CDR2 SVGEGT. CDR3 length equals 18 residues. CDR3 nucleotides: TGTGCCAGCAGTTCTTCTTACAAGGGGGACACCTCTGGAAACACCATATATTTT. Protein sequence: CASSSSYKGDTSGNTIYF.

The rearrangement joins TRBV4-1 to TRBJ2-3, with D perhaps TRBD2 (7 bases). The germline V and J ends were trimmed by 3 bases and 2 bases, with 18 bases remaining between them. The V gene's germline CDR1 is MGHRA and CDR2 YSYEKL. This CDR3 contains 17 residues. CDR3 sequence (DNA): TGCGCCAGCAGCCATTTGAGGGAGGGGGGGATCACAGATACGCAGTATTTT. It translates to CASSHLREGGITDTQYF.

J is TRBJ2-5 and V is TRBV30, with D possibly TRBD2 on 7 matching bases. V dropped 0 bases and J dropped 2 bases, with 10 bases sitting between them. The V gene's germline CDR1 is GTSNPN and CDR2 SVGIG (reference sequence). The length of the CDR3 is 14 residues. The CDR3 here is CAWSVGGAQETQYF. CDR3 nucleotide sequence: TGTGCCTGGAGTGTAGGGGGGGCGCAAGAGACCCAGTACTTC.

This sequence joins TRBV24-1 and TRBJ2-3, with 12 bases matching TRBD2. The CDR3 covers 16 residues. V shed 2 bases and J 4 bases; nucleotides not matched to a gene: 3. Germline V gene data show CDR1 as KGHDR and CDR2 as SFDVKD. The CDR3 spells CATSDWGTSGPDTQYF. CDR3 DNA sequence: TGTGCCACCAGTGATTGGGGGACTAGCGGGCCAGATACGCAGTATTTT.

J is TRBJ2-3 and V is TRBV30, with TRBD2 matching over 7 bases. Trimming cost V 7 bases and J 0 bases; bases outside gene matches: 13. The CDR3 covers 16 residues. Germline CDR1 and CDR2: GTSNPN and SVGIG (reference sequence). CDR3 in DNA: TGTGCCTTCAGCCATCCCCGGGACTACAGCACAGATACGCAGTATTTT. The encoded protein is CAFSHPRDYSTDTQYF.

This clone was seen more than once but under ten times. The chain links TRBV10-3 to TRBJ2-3; D may be TRBD2 (6 bases). V lost 7 bases, J lost 0 bases, and 11 bases lay in between. The CDR3 totals 14 residues. Germline V gene sequence: CDR1 ENHRY, CDR2 SYGVKD. The DNA of the CDR3 is TGTGCCATCAAGGGACTGGGAAGCACAGATACGCAGTATTTT. Translation: CAIKGLGSTDTQYF.

This chain connects TRBV19 to TRBJ1-2; 8 bases align to TRBD1. The trim removed 4 bases at V and 4 bases at J, leaving 5 bases unmatched. The CDR3 is 14 residues long. Germline assignment: CDR1 LNHDA and CDR2 SQIVND (reference sequence). This CDR3 is CASSSSGGAYGYTF. The DNA for the CDR3 is TGTGCCAGTAGTAGTTCAGGGGGCGCCTATGGCTACACCTTC.

The chain recombines TRBV9 with TRBJ2-7, with D possibly matching TRBD1 (5 bases). CDR3 length equals 14 residues. CDR1 SGDLS and CDR2 YYNGEE come from the germline V gene. Trimming shortened V by 5 bases and J by 6 bases, and 18 bases separated the two germline ends. The CDR3, as DNA: TGTGCCAGCAGTCGACAGCCCCTCAACGGCGAGCAGTACTTC. Translated: CASSRQPLNGEQYF.

The CDR3 sequence is CASSQSPSRLDNEQFF. DNA of the CDR3: TGCGCCAGCAGCCAAAGTCCCTCTCGGTTAGACAATGAGCAGTTCTTC. V usage is TRBV4-1 and J usage is TRBJ2-1; D unclear. V was shortened by 2 bases and J by 5 bases, with 16 bases between the two germline ends. This CDR3 region has 16 residues. CDR1 and CDR2 from the germline V gene are MGHRA and YSYEKL.

V is TRBV5-1 and J is TRBJ2-5; a possible D gene is TRBD1 (8 bases). With 0 bases removed from V and 3 bases from J, the gap between germline ends came to 15 bases. Germline V gives CDR1 SGHRS, CDR2 YFSETQ. The CDR3 loop spans 16 amino acids. CDR3 DNA sequence: TGCGCCAGCAGCTTGGCAGGACAGGGAGGGGAAGAGACCCAGTACTTC. It is translated as CASSLAGQGGEETQYF. The entire variable domain, with the rest obtained from reference TRBV5-1 and TRBJ2-5, is as follows: KAGVTQTPRYLIKTRGQQVTLSCSPISGHRSVSWYQQTPGQGLQFLFEYFSETQRNKGNFPGRFSGRQFSNSRSEMNVSTLELGDSALYLCASSLAGQGGEETQYFGPGTRLLVL.

The chain recombines TRBV10-3 with TRBJ2-7; a weak D match, TRBD2 (5 bases). Germline V gene sequence: CDR1 ENHRY, CDR2 SYGVKD. CDR3 size: 14 residues. The ends were cut back, 11 bases at V and 0 bases at J, with 17 bases in the middle. The CDR3 region has the DNA TGTGCCTCCTCGGGGTGGCTGGCCTCCTACGAGCAGTACTTC. Translating gives CASSGWLASYEQYF.

The J gene is TRBJ2-2, the V gene TRBV24-1, with 7 bases identical to TRBD1. Trimming cost V 4 bases and J 7 bases; bases outside gene matches: 8. Germline V lookup: CDR1 KGHDR, CDR2 SFDVKD. The CDR3 totals 15 residues. Written as DNA, the CDR3 is TGTGCCACCAGTGACCCTACCCGGGACAGCGGGGAGCTGTTTTTT. Protein sequence: CATSDPTRDSGELFF.